This T cell receptor (beta chain) was observed in a study of cytotoxic CD8 clonotypes in ibrutinib-treated CLL. Findings of the study overall: Patients with sustained remission and those progressing were sampled at differing times. At ibrutinib response, clonality increased, and at progression it declined back toward baseline. Stable or contracted on treatment, public clonotypes were also uncommon. While tracking circulating CD8+ T-cell counts, baseline clonality exceeded that of age-matched healthy donors.

TCRdb's table, derived via immunoSEQ multiplex PCR, lists solely in-frame clones and lacks some. Of over 130,000 clones in the sample, around 81% were seen once. V lost 6 bases, J lost 3 bases, and 15 bases lay in between. This CDR3 has 14 residues. The germline V gene has CDR1 SGHRS and CDR2 YFSETQ. This clone was counted only a few times. Its target is not known. The sequencing here drew on PBMCs, taken after 36 months of ibrutinib treatment. This rearrangement joins TRBV5-1 to TRBJ1-1, with D unresolved. The receptor was isolated from a human donor with chronic lymphocytic leukemia. CDR3 in amino acids: CASKRQEEYTEAFF. The DNA for the CDR3 is TGCGCCAGCAAGCGGCAGGAAGAGTACACTGAAGCTTTCTTT.